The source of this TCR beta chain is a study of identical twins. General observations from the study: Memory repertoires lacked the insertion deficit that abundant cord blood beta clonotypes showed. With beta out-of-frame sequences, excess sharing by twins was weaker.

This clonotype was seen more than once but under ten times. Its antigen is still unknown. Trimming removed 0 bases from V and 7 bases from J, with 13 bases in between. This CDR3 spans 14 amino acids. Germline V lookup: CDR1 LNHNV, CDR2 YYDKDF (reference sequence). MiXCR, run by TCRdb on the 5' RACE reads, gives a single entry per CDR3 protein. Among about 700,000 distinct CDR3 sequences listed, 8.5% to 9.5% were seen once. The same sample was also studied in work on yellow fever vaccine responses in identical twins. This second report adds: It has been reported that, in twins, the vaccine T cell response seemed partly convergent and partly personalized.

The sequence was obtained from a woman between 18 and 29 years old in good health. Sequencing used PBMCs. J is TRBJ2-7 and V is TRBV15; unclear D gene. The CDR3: CATSRDRSGWEQYF. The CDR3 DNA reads TGTGCCACCAGCAGAGATCGGAGTGGTTGGGAGCAGTACTTC.